These 15 T cell receptor beta chains came from one sample sequenced in a study of blood T cell repertoires in COVID-19. Libraries were prepared by immunoSEQ multiplex PCR; TCRdb keeps only in-frame clonotypes and omits some of them. The sample records under 350,000 clones, roughly 87% being singletons. The sample consisted of peripheral blood. All receptors come from a human donor in a cohort sampled during active COVID-19.

In this sample, this clone turned up a few times. Here the CDR3 DNA reads TGTGCCAGCAGTTTACGAGGGCGGGAAGCTTTCTTT. This gives the protein CASSLRGREAFF. The chain combines TRBV6-5 with TRBJ1-1; no reliable D call. CDR3 length equals 12 residues. V dropped 4 bases and J dropped 8 bases, with 11 bases sitting between them. Germline V lookup: CDR1 MNHEY, CDR2 SVGAGI.

CDR3 loop: CASSLVNEQYF. The CDR3 DNA reads TGCGCCAGCAGCTTGGTTAACGAGCAGTACTTC. The rearrangement links TRBV5-1 to TRBJ2-7, with D unresolved. The V end lost 0 bases, the J end lost 5 bases, and 3 bases lay between the germline ends. Germline V gene sequence: CDR1 SGHRS, CDR2 YFSETQ. The CDR3 totals 11 residues. Filled out from reference TRBV5-1 and TRBJ2-7, the complete variable domain reads KAGVTQTPRYLIKTRGQQVTLSCSPISGHRSVSWYQQTPGQGLQFLFEYFSETQRNKGNFPGRFSGRQFSNSRSEMNVSTLELGDSALYLCASSLVNEQYFGPGTRLTVT.

The V and J genes are TRBV5-1 and TRBJ2-1; D not certain. Germline V gene data show CDR1 as SGHRS and CDR2 as YFSETQ. The length of the CDR3 is 14 residues. V was trimmed by 0 bases and J by 1 base, leaving 5 bases between them. CDR3 bases: TGCGCCAGCAGCTTGGGGGCGTCCTACAATGAGCAGTTCTTC. This translates into CASSLGASYNEQFF.

This clone was seen more than once but under ten times. The gene calls are TRBV5-1 and TRBJ2-7; 8 positions agree with TRBD1. Germline CDR1 SGHRS, CDR2 YFSETQ. The CDR3 is made up of 15 amino acids. Trimming at V came to 4 bases and at J to 6 bases, leaving 12 bases not matched to a gene. CDR3 nucleotides: TGCGCCAGCAGCCCCCGACAGGGGATCCTACCCGAGCAGTACTTC. The encoded protein is CASSPRQGILPEQYF.

This rearrangement joins TRBV12-3 or TRBV12-4 to TRBJ1-5; D possibly corresponds to TRBD1 (6 bases). V gave up 6 bases and J gave up 7 bases, with 13 bases separating them. This CDR3 is built from 13 residues. In nucleotides, the CDR3 is TGTGCCAGCAGACAGGGATCCGGGCAGCCCCAGCATTTT. The encoded protein is CASRQGSGQPQHF.

This clone was detected only once. This chain uses TRBV5-1 with TRBJ1-6, with D possibly TRBD1 on 5 matching bases. The germline V gene has CDR1 SGHRS and CDR2 YFSETQ. The CDR3 runs 16 residues. Between the trimmed V and J ends, which lost 0 bases and 10 bases, there was a span of 17 bases. For the CDR3, the DNA is TGCGCCAGCAGCTTGGCCCCAGGGAGGTTTGGCTCACCCCTCCACTTT. Residues: CASSLAPGRFGSPLHF.

The rearrangement links TRBV4-1 to TRBJ2-1; 8 bases line up with TRBD2. The CDR3 covers 16 residues. Germline assignment: CDR1 MGHRA and CDR2 YSYEKL. V shed 3 bases, J shed 1 base, and the junction held 5 bases outside the gene matches. The CDR3 loop reads CASSQGASGSYNEQFF. CDR3 nucleotide sequence: TGCGCCAGCAGCCAGGGGGCTAGCGGGTCCTACAATGAGCAGTTCTTC.

This rearrangement joins TRBV5-4 to TRBJ2-3; 13 bases fit TRBD2. The CDR3 is 16 amino acids. Germline-derived CDR1 and CDR2 are SGHNT and YYREEE (reference sequence). J was trimmed by 7 bases and V by 4 bases; bases with no gene match: 9. Here the CDR3 DNA reads TGTGCCAGCAGCCCGGGACTAGCGGGAATGTCCAATACGCAGTATTTT. This translates into CASSPGLAGMSNTQYF.

The chain links TRBV3-1 (or the pseudogene TRBV3-2) to TRBJ2-7; 11 bases map to TRBD2. CDR3 length: 16 residues. From germline, CDR1 is LGHDT and CDR2 YNNKEL (reference sequence). The junction had 5 bases not matched to a gene; V was cut back by 1 base and J by 3 bases. The CDR3 sequence is CASSQGGTSGSYEQYF. The CDR3 coding sequence is TGTGCCAGCAGCCAAGGGGGTACTAGCGGGAGCTACGAGCAGTACTTC.

The V call is TRBV7-9, the J call TRBJ2-3; TRBD2 aligns across 13 bases. There are 21 residues in the CDR3. Germline V gives CDR1 SEHNR, CDR2 FQNEAQ (reference sequence). V lost 7 bases, J lost 4 bases, and 23 bases stayed unmatched. CDR3 DNA: TGTGCCAGCACCTTGGCCTCTAAGACTAGCGGGAGGTCCAGGCGCCCAGATACGCAGTATTTT. This encodes CASTLASKTSGRSRRPDTQYF.

The chain joins TRBV7-2 to TRBJ2-7; weak D call: TRBD2 (6 bases). Germline lookup yields CDR1 SGHTA and CDR2 FQGNSA. The CDR3 runs to 15 residues. Trimming took 2 bases from V and 7 from J, leaving 18 bases between them. CDR3 sequence: CASSLRGGYRREQYF. In nucleotides, the CDR3 is TGTGCCAGCAGCTTACGTGGAGGGTACCGGCGGGAGCAGTACTTC.

The chain carries TRBV7-2 and TRBJ1-6; D is undetermined. In germline, CDR1 is SGHTA, CDR2 FQGNSA. V lost 1 base and J 11 bases, leaving 9 bases between the germline ends. This CDR3 spans 13 amino acids. This CDR3 is CASSLGRDPPLHF. The CDR3 nucleotides are TGTGCCAGCAGCTTAGGGCGGGATCCACCCCTCCACTTT.

The chain links TRBV5-3 to TRBJ2-2; TRBD2 is a possible D gene (6 bases). TRBV5-3 belongs to the ORF category, with a function that is uncertain. V lost 0 bases to trimming and J lost 1 base, with 7 bases between them. The CDR3 is 15 residues long. CDR3 region: CARSLAGENTGELFF. CDR3 in DNA: TGTGCCAGAAGCTTGGCGGGGGAGAACACCGGGGAGCTGTTTTTT.

V gene TRBV3-1 (or the pseudogene TRBV3-2) combines with J gene TRBJ1-2, with 8 positions matching TRBD1. Germline V CDR1 and CDR2: LGHDT, YNNKEL (reference sequence). The CDR3 is 14 residues long. After removal of 4 bases from V and 5 bases from J, the junction contained 6 bases not matched to a gene. The CDR3 here is CASSPGQGGYGYTF. Written as DNA, the CDR3 is TGTGCCAGCAGCCCCGGACAGGGCGGTTATGGCTACACCTTC.

V and J are TRBV6-5 and TRBJ2-5; D may be TRBD2 (6 bases). The ends were cut back, 2 bases at V and 6 bases at J, with 16 bases in the middle. The CDR3 is 15 amino acids. Germline V lookup: CDR1 MNHEY, CDR2 SVGAGI. In DNA, the CDR3 is TGTGCCAGCAGTTACGGCAGGGCGGGAAGGAAGACCCAGTACTTC. Translation gives CASSYGRAGRKTQYF.